The present T cell receptor beta chain was sequenced within a study of identifying expanded T cells in peripheral blood. This clone showed up just once. Data came from immunoSEQ multiplex PCR; TCRdb stores just in-frame clones and leaves some out. Among under 150,000 clones listed, roughly 90% were seen once. Sequencing used blood. The source is a person aged 18 to 75 in good health.

The CDR3 sequence: CASSLLAAVGGSYEQYF. In DNA, the CDR3 is TGTGCCAGCAGCCTTCTTGCCGCTGTCGGGGGCTCCTACGAGCAGTACTTC. The V call is TRBV7-9, the J call TRBJ2-7; D is possibly TRBD2 (6 bases). Germline CDR1 and CDR2: SEHNR and FQNEAQ (reference sequence). The CDR3 spans 17 residues. V lost 5 bases and J lost 0, with 20 bases in between.